The entry below describes one TCR beta chain. Its target is unknown. This sample was taken from a study of OX40 agonist ivuxolimab in advanced cancers. The overall study: All patients had ivuxolimab intravenously every 2 weeks at 0.01 to 10 mg/kg. Study results and limitations: Low normalized clonal expansion also occurred in some nonresponding patients.

Data came from immunoSEQ multiplex PCR; TCRdb stores just in-frame clones and leaves some out. The sample carries approximately 6,000 clones, roughly 80% recorded once. The receptor was derived from an adult with an advanced solid tumor such as melanoma, head and neck, liver or kidney cancer. The sample was CD4+ or CD8+ T cells sorted from blood, taken in a trial of the OX40 agonist ivuxolimab.

CDR3 amino acids: CSVGGNEQYF. DNA of the CDR3: TGCAGCGTTGGGGGGAACGAGCAGTACTTC. The rearrangement joins TRBV29-1 to TRBJ2-7, with D perhaps matching TRBD1 or TRBD2 (5 bases each). This CDR3 has 10 residues. With 4 bases removed from V and 5 bases from J, the gap between germline ends came to 6 bases. Looked up from germline, CDR1 is SQVTM and CDR2 is ANQGSEA.